The source of this TCR beta chain is a study of response to subunit inactivated influenza vaccine (dated by TCRdb to 2016 to 2019). At the level of the whole study: Deep quantitative profiling of the T cell receptor repertoire was used in the study to follow responses to a trivalent subunit inactivated influenza vaccine. The research as a whole found: The authors suggested that each seasonal influenza vaccination may recruit only a limited number of new T cells.

Libraries were made using RT-PCR. Sequencing was carried out with an Illumina HiSeq 2500. TCRdb ran its own pipeline on the public reads, namely fastp trimming at Q25 and MiXCR clone calling, and kept in-frame beta chains. Identical CDR3 protein sequences are pooled into one entry, listed with their most common genes and DNA. The sample table holds about 240,000 distinct CDR3 sequences, of which over 9% were seen once. Together, the top ten hold about 7.8% of the sample. Reading from cysteine to phenylalanine, the CDR3 counts 15 amino acids. Only the CDR3 DNA is retained, 45 bases long and in frame from the first base. CDR1 and CDR2 are read off the germline V gene as MNHEY and SVGAGI. Of note for this clonotype: Its antigen remains unidentified. Sequence at one end of the junction differs from germline and may be a read error.

The chain employs TRBV6-5 and TRBJ2-5; a tentative D call is TRBD1 (5 bases match). The sequences come from non-naive T cells sorted from PBMCs, collected less than 15 days before vaccination. The cell subset or site label of this sample denotes: memory T cell fraction. This clonotype originated in a middle-aged man who received an inactivated influenza vaccine. Donor details come from another sample of the same person, matched by shared clones. The DNA sequence is as follows: TGTGCCACCAGTTACTCACCAGGGCTGGCGGAGACCCAGTACTTC. It specifies CATSYSPGLAETQYF.